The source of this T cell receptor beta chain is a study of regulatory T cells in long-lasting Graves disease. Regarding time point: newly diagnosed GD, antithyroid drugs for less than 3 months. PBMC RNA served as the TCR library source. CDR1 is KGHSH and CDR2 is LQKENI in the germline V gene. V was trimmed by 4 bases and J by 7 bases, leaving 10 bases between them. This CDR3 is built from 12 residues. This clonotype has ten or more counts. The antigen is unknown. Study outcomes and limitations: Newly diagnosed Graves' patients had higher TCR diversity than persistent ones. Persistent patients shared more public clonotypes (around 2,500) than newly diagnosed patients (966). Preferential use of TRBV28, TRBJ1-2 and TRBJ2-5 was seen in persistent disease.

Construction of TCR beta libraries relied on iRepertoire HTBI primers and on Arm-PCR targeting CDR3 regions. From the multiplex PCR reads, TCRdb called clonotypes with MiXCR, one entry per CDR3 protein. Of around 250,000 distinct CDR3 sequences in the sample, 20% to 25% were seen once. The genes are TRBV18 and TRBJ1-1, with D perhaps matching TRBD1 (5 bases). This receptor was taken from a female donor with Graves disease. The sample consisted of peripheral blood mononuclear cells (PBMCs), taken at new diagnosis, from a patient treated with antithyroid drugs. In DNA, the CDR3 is TGTGCCAGCTCACTCAGGGAGGGTGAAGCTTTCTTT. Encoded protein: CASSLREGEAFF.